The 14 T cell receptor beta chains below were found in one sample sequenced in a study of CD8 T cells in ankylosing spondylitis. MiXCR, run by TCRdb on the 5' RACE reads, gives a single entry per CDR3 protein. The sample records under 200,000 distinct CDR3 sequences, approximately 9% being singletons. The sample was blood, either unsorted or a sorted T cell fraction (not recorded which). The receptor set was obtained from a female donor with ankylosing spondylitis or in good health (not recorded which).

The V and J genes are TRBV12-3 or TRBV12-4 and TRBJ2-7; D might be TRBD1 (5 bases). V lost 3 bases to trimming and J lost 4 bases, with 10 bases between them. CDR3 size: 13 residues. CDR3 sequence (DNA): TGTGCCAGCAGTTTTGGGGCTCGGTACGAGCAGTACTTC. Its protein product is CASSFGARYEQYF.

This clonotype appeared a few times. V is TRBV10-3 and J is TRBJ2-7; 14 nucleotides agree with TRBD2. The CDR3 sequence is 17 residues long. Germline V gene lookup returns CDR1 ENHRY and CDR2 SYGVKD. After removal of 3 bases from V and 4 bases from J, the junction contained 8 bases not matched to a gene. CDR3 sequence: CAISEGTSGSLRYEQYF. As DNA, the CDR3 is TGTGCCATCAGTGAAGGGACTAGCGGGAGCCTGAGGTACGAGCAGTACTTC.

This clonotype was picked up many times. This chain uses TRBV20-1 with TRBJ1-5; D unclear. The CDR3 length is 16 residues. Germline loops: CDR1 DFQATT, CDR2 SNEGSKA (reference sequence). Trimming pared 0 bases from V and 2 bases from J, leaving 14 bases between. This CDR3 reads CSARDPGRVGNQPQHF. The CDR3 DNA sequence: TGCAGTGCTAGAGATCCTGGGCGAGTCGGCAATCAGCCCCAGCATTTT.

V usage is TRBV30 and J usage is TRBJ2-2; possibly TRBD1 for D (5 bases). Germline V gene data show CDR1 as GTSNPN and CDR2 as SVGIG (reference sequence). Between the trimmed V and J ends, which lost 2 bases and 3 bases, there was a span of 13 bases. CDR3 length: 15 amino acids. CDR3 amino acids: CAWSSPGWDTGELFF. As DNA, the CDR3 is TGTGCCTGGAGTTCCCCAGGGTGGGACACCGGGGAGCTGTTTTTT.

The chain couples TRBV7-6 to TRBJ2-7; D uncertain. Trimming removed 5 bases at V and 3 bases at J, with 11 bases between. From germline, CDR1 is SGHVS and CDR2 FNYEAQ. The CDR3 is 13 amino acids. The CDR3 reads CASSRAGVYEQYF. The CDR3 region has the DNA TGTGCCAGCAGCAGGGCTGGGGTCTACGAGCAGTACTTC.

This chain connects TRBV3-1 to TRBJ2-2; 9 nucleotides line up with TRBD2. V lost 1 base to trimming and J lost 7 bases; unmatched junction nucleotides: 7. This CDR3 has 16 residues. Germline V gene lookup returns CDR1 LGHDT and CDR2 YNNKEL (reference sequence). DNA for the CDR3: TGTGCCAGCAGCCAAGGCCGGACTAGCGCGATCGGGGAGCTGTTTTTT. This codes for CASSQGRTSAIGELFF.

For the CDR3, the DNA is TGTGCCAGCAGCCACCGGCCACTAGCGGAACTAGTTAATGAGCAGTTCTTC. Amino acids: CASSHRPLAELVNEQFF. The gene calls are TRBV4-2 and TRBJ2-1; TRBD2 aligns across 8 bases. This CDR3 region has 17 residues. Germline V gene lookup returns CDR1 LGHNA and CDR2 YNFKEQ. V lost 3 bases and J lost 7; bases outside the gene matches: 14.

This clonotype was seen a few times. This rearrangement joins TRBV20-1 to TRBJ1-3, with D perhaps TRBD1 (5 bases). Germline assignment: CDR1 DFQATT and CDR2 SNEGSKA (reference sequence). The CDR3 is made up of 16 amino acids. V was cut by 6 bases and J by 4 bases, with 22 bases left in between. The CDR3 region is CSADWGEAPRGNTIYF. In nucleotides, the CDR3 is TGCAGTGCCGACTGGGGCGAGGCCCCAAGGGGAAACACCATATATTTT.

This clonotype appeared a few times. The gene calls are TRBV13 and TRBJ2-2, with TRBD1 identical over 7 bases. Germline-derived CDR1 and CDR2 are PRHDT and FYEKMQ (reference sequence). The CDR3 is 15 amino acids. J was trimmed by 4 bases and V by 1 base; bases with no gene match: 3. The CDR3 loop reads CASSLEGQVTGELFF. The CDR3 DNA is TGTGCCAGCAGCTTAGAAGGACAGGTCACCGGGGAGCTGTTTTTT.

This chain connects TRBV4-2 to TRBJ1-5; D is ambiguous. Trimming shortened V by 2 bases and J by 8 bases, and 10 bases separated the two germline ends. The CDR3 has 13 amino acids. Germline CDR1 and CDR2: LGHNA and YNFKEQ. The chain's CDR3 is CASSQKTPEPQHF. The CDR3 region has the DNA TGTGCCAGCAGCCAAAAGACTCCGGAGCCCCAGCATTTT.

This clonotype was seen only a few times. The chain is built from TRBV2 and TRBJ2-7, with D perhaps matching TRBD2 (5 bases). Germline V gene data show CDR1 as SNHLY and CDR2 as FYNNEI. The CDR3 contains 14 residues. The V end was cut by 8 bases, the J end by 0 bases, with 14 bases between. DNA of the CDR3: TGTGCCAGCTTGGGCGGGTCGAGCTCCTACGAGCAGTACTTC. Translated, it gives CASLGGSSSYEQYF.

The chain uses TRBV9 and TRBJ2-2, with 14 bases aligning to TRBD2. With V trimmed by 4 bases and J by 7 bases, 6 bases remained unmatched. The CDR3 is 16 amino acids. CDR1 and CDR2 from the germline V gene are SGDLS and YYNGEE. CDR3 sequence (DNA): TGTGCCAGCAGCCCGGGGACTAGCGGGAGCGGCGGGGAGCTGTTTTTT. Residues: CASSPGTSGSGGELFF.

This clonotype was observed a handful of times. The rearrangement uses TRBV6-2 or TRBV6-3 and TRBJ2-1; TRBD2 is a possible D gene (5 bases). There are 16 residues in the CDR3. Germline CDR1 and CDR2: MNHEY and SVGEGT. Trimming took off 0 bases at V and 4 bases at J, with 13 bases between the two ends. CDR3 nucleotide sequence: TGTGCCAGCAGTTACTCGAATTGGCCGGGATACAATGAGCAGTTCTTC. This codes for CASSYSNWPGYNEQFF.

This chain joins TRBV9 and TRBJ2-1; 7 nucleotides align to TRBD2. The ends lost 3 bases at V and 6 bases at J; junction bases unmatched: 6. The germline gives CDR1 SGDLS, CDR2 YYNGEE. The CDR3 has 14 amino acids. CDR3 coding DNA: TGTGCCAGCAGCGGGGGACTATCAGGCAATGAGCAGTTCTTC. Its protein product is CASSGGLSGNEQFF.